This entry concerns a single TCR beta chain. The antigen it binds to is not known. Base qualities are not provided; no much larger clone lies one nucleotide away. This sample is drawn from a study of blood T cell repertoires in COVID-19 (dated by TCRdb to about 2020). Describing the broader study: For ImmuneRACE Cohort 3, a participant was defined as recovered based on two consecutive negative NP/OP PCR tests, clearance by a healthcare professional, or resolution of symptoms. HLA class I and class II types, where available, came from metadata supplied by the sample provider rather than from assay-based typing. Sample metadata almost always included a de-identified subject ID, COVID-19 status, age in years and sex. The material from the prospective study consisted of cDNA or gDNA derived from T cells, B-cell-depleted T cells, or PBMCs. The samples were drawn from the first 160 participants of the ongoing ImmuneRACE study and from over a thousand subjects provided by 6 global collaborators. The repertoires were released in a freely available public database intended as a resource for research on the immune response to SARS-CoV-2. The dataset comprised deeply sampled blood TCRbeta repertoires from subjects exposed to, actively infected with, or recovered from COVID-19. Samples covering the acute and convalescent phases of COVID-19 were provided by collaborators in the United States, Italy and Spain. Study-level results and caveats: The amount of clinical and demographic metadata varied by source and participant and was provided uncurated.

Participants in the prospective study were aged roughly 18 to 100 years, lived in over 20 United States geographic areas, and enrolled through a virtual design. In the prospective study, participants were assigned to cohorts based on the clinical history participants reported in a screening survey and a study questionnaire. In the prospective study, whole blood, serum and a nasopharyngeal or oropharyngeal swab were collected from each participant by mobile phlebotomists. Over an approximately 2-month period, participants in the prospective study had the option of providing additional blood draws and questionnaires. Before DNA extraction, prospective study blood samples were shipped either frozen or at room temperature. TCRbeta CDR3 regions were amplified from genomic DNA using the immunoSEQ Assay, a bias-controlled multiplex PCR. The source study handled its data this way. Nucleated cell counts per sample were estimated from amplification of reference gene primers within the assay. Sequence reads were collapsed and filtered to measure the absolute abundance of every unique TCRbeta CDR3 rearrangement. Productive Simpson clonality was computed per sample as the square root of Simpson's diversity index over productive rearrangements. As stored in TCRdb, this immuneACCESS dataset retains in-frame rearrangements with V and J assigned. A fraction of the clones does not appear; measured against another copy, unresolved V genes explain less than half of the discrepancy, and the remainder lacks a known reason. V and J calls and clone size come straight from that table; D and trimming were deduced from the DNA. The sample table lists about 210,000 clones, 85% to 90% of them with a count of one. The ten largest clones represent approximately 25% of the sample.

Trimming removed 0 bases from V and 0 bases from J, leaving 10 bases between the germline ends. The CDR3 sequence holds 15 residues, the cysteine and phenylalanine included. The only DNA kept is the CDR3, 45 bases in frame from the first base. For CDR1 and CDR2, the germline V gene lists SGDLS and YYNGEE. This chain is built from TRBV9 and TRBJ2-7; D gene: possibly TRBD2, on 5 matching bases. Sequencing was done on a sample of PBMCs or T cells enriched from blood (not recorded which). The TCR was taken from a woman aged 40 to 55 in a cohort exposed to, infected with or recovered from COVID-19 (not recorded which). The CDR3 region: CASSVEPGFSYEQYF. The nucleotide sequence reads TGTGCCAGCAGCGTAGAGCCGGGGTTCTCCTACGAGCAGTACTTC.